This T cell receptor (beta chain) was identified during a study of blood T cell repertoires in COVID-19. At the level of the study: Sources were T cells, B-cell-depleted T cells, or PBMCs; the material itself was cDNA or gDNA.

The V end lost 5 bases, the J end lost 7 bases, and 19 bases lay between the germline ends. Germline V gene lookup returns CDR1 SGHDT and CDR2 YYEEEE. The CDR3 runs to 16 residues. Some clones are missing from TCRdb's copy, which holds only in-frame ones; the method was immunoSEQ multiplex PCR. The data show 470,000 or so clones, about 89% seen once. This TCR came from a woman in her thirties with acute or convalescent COVID-19. Sequencing was done on a sample of peripheral blood. The rearrangement uses TRBV5-6 and TRBJ1-6; D possibly corresponds to TRBD1 (5 bases). CDR3 nucleotides: TGTGCCAGCAGAACGCGTCCCGGGGGTATAAATTCACCCCTCCACTTT. The encoded protein is CASRTRPGGINSPLHF.